The 16 T cell receptor beta chains below all came from one sample that was sequenced in a study of pediatric ulcerative colitis. TCRdb keeps only in-frame clones here, not all; method: immunoSEQ multiplex PCR. The profile covers roughly 54,000 clones, with 87% appearing a single time and over 1.3% taken by the ten largest. The sequenced material came from blood. These receptors were obtained from a boy between 10 and 17 years old who was a control in a study of pediatric ulcerative colitis.

The chain combines TRBV11-2 with TRBJ2-7, with D tentatively TRBD1 or TRBD2 (5 bases each). Between the trimmed V and J ends, which lost 2 bases and 6 bases, there was a span of 14 bases. This CDR3 comprises 14 residues. From germline, CDR1 is SGHAT and CDR2 FQNNGV. CDR3 region: CASSLLSGDVEQYF. The DNA for the CDR3 is TGTGCCAGCAGCTTATTGTCCGGGGACGTCGAGCAGTACTTC.

The chain couples TRBV20-1 to TRBJ1-2; 7 bases are a match to TRBD1. The germline CDR1 and CDR2 sequences are DFQATT and SNEGSKA (reference sequence). The CDR3 sequence is 11 residues long. DNA for the CDR3: TGCAGGGTAAACAGGGGCCATGGCTACACCTTC. It specifies CRVNRGHGYTF.

The chain uses TRBV6-1 and TRBJ1-3; D unresolved. This CDR3 is 14 amino acids long. The germline CDR1 and CDR2 sequences are MNHNS and SASEGT. V was clipped by 8 bases and J by 0 bases, with 11 bases between them. This chain's CDR3 is CASGRGDSGNTIYF. Written as DNA, the CDR3 is TGTGCCAGCGGCCGAGGAGACTCTGGAAACACCATATATTTT.

The rearrangement joins TRBV5-1 to TRBJ2-3; TRBD1 agrees at 7 bases. Germline CDR1 SGHRS, CDR2 YFSETQ. Unmatched junction bases numbered 6, after V lost 4 bases and J lost 1 base. This CDR3 region has 15 residues. In nucleotides, the CDR3 is TGCGCCAGCAGCGAGGGGACAGAAGGCACAGATACGCAGTATTTT. Amino acid sequence: CASSEGTEGTDTQYF.

The chain combines TRBV6-6 with TRBJ2-7, with D tentatively TRBD2 (6 bases). This CDR3 has 12 residues. V was shortened by 5 bases and J by 5 bases, with 10 bases between the two germline ends. Germline CDR1 reads MNHNY; CDR2 reads SVGAGI (reference sequence). The CDR3: CASSRRVNEQYF. CDR3 coding DNA: TGTGCCAGCAGTAGGAGGGTAAACGAGCAGTACTTC.

V and J are TRBV9 and TRBJ1-1; the D gene is possibly TRBD1 (6 bases). The CDR3 contains 15 residues. V was pared by 4 bases and J by 2 bases, with 15 bases between. Germline V gene data show CDR1 as SGDLS and CDR2 as YYNGEE. DNA for the CDR3: TGTGCCAGCAGCCCCAAGTCGGGGGGCAACACTGAAGCTTTCTTT. Its translation is CASSPKSGGNTEAFF.

This clone has a single count. The genes are TRBV19 and TRBJ2-2, with 10 bases matching TRBD2. CDR3 size: 16 residues. V lost 7 bases to trimming and J lost 5 bases; unmatched junction nucleotides: 10. The germline gives CDR1 LNHDA, CDR2 SQIVND (reference sequence). The CDR3 region is CASTRSGTSVTGELFF. The CDR3 coding sequence is TGTGCCAGTACACGGTCCGGGACTAGCGTAACCGGGGAGCTGTTTTTT.

The chain recombines TRBV6-1 with TRBJ1-4; D gene ambiguous. The CDR3 runs to 17 residues. Germline V gene lookup returns CDR1 MNHNS and CDR2 SASEGT. V was pared by 4 bases and J by 4 bases, with 19 bases between. The CDR3 coding sequence is TGTGCCAGCAGTGCGAATGTCGCAACGGTCAATAATGAAAAACTGTTTTTT. This gives the protein CASSANVATVNNEKLFF.

The CDR3 region is CASSLGQGLLGELFF. The CDR3 DNA reads TGTGCCAGCAGCTTGGGTCAGGGACTATTGGGGGAGCTGTTTTTT. V gene TRBV5-6 combines with J gene TRBJ2-2; 7 nucleotides match TRBD2. The CDR3 is 15 residues long. The ends lost 0 bases at V and 8 bases at J; junction bases unmatched: 7. CDR1 SGHDT and CDR2 YYEEEE come from the germline V gene.

This clone came up a few times. V and J are TRBV14 and TRBJ1-1; possibly TRBD1 for D (6 bases). CDR1 and CDR2 from the germline V gene are SGHDN and FVKESK. Trimming removed 2 bases from V and 7 bases from J, with 14 bases in between. The CDR3 is 14 amino acids. CDR3 region: CASSQTGRGIEAFF. The CDR3 DNA follows: TGTGCCAGCAGCCAAACAGGGAGGGGGATTGAAGCTTTCTTT.

The chain recombines TRBV5-4 with TRBJ2-1; 7 bases line up with TRBD2. The CDR3 runs 14 residues. Germline CDR1 SGHNT, CDR2 YYREEE (reference sequence). J was trimmed by 8 bases and V by 1 base; bases with no gene match: 6. This CDR3 is CASSLLAGADEQFF. In DNA, the CDR3 is TGTGCCAGCAGCTTGTTGGCGGGAGCGGATGAGCAGTTCTTC. The whole variable domain, remainder taken from reference TRBV5-4 and TRBJ2-1, is ETGVTQSPTHLIKTRGQQVTLRCSSQSGHNTVSWYQQALGQGPQFIFQYYREEENGRGNFPPRFSGLQFPNYSSELNVNALELDDSALYLCASSLLAGADEQFFGPGTRLTVL.

J is TRBJ1-1 and V is TRBV28; D uncertain. This CDR3 comprises 12 residues. The germline V gene has CDR1 MDHEN and CDR2 SYDVKM. Trimming left V 3 bases short and J 11 bases short, with 13 bases between. The CDR3 protein is CASSFRSGAAFF. In DNA form, the CDR3 reads TGTGCCAGCAGTTTTAGGTCCGGTGCGGCTTTCTTT.

The chain uses TRBV7-8 and TRBJ2-3; a possible D gene is TRBD2 (6 bases). The CDR3 runs to 15 residues. Per the germline V gene, CDR1 is SGHVS and CDR2 is FQNEAQ. V was pared by 1 base and J by 3 bases, with 11 bases between. The CDR3 loop reads CASSLVGGGTDTQYF. The CDR3 DNA reads as TGTGCCAGCAGCTTAGTCGGTGGGGGGACAGATACGCAGTATTTT.

The CDR3 DNA sequence: TGTGCCACCTCTCAGCCACAAGAGACCCAGTACTTC. It specifies CATSQPQETQYF. The chain couples TRBV28 to TRBJ2-5; D unresolved. The germline V gene encodes CDR1 MDHEN and CDR2 SYDVKM. This CDR3 contains 12 residues. V lost 10 bases to trimming and J lost 2 bases, with 11 bases between them.

The V gene is TRBV7-2, the J gene TRBJ2-7; a weak D match, TRBD1 (5 bases). Germline V gives CDR1 SGHTA, CDR2 FQGNSA. V was clipped by 1 base and J by 3 bases, with 10 bases between them. CDR3 length equals 14 residues. The CDR3 DNA follows: TGTGCCAGCAGCTTAGGACAGATGAACTACGAGCAGTACTTC. Protein product: CASSLGQMNYEQYF.

The chain carries TRBV9 and TRBJ2-7, with D possibly matching TRBD1 (5 bases). The CDR3 runs 14 residues. Trimming cost V 0 bases and J 0 bases, with 7 bases left between them. CDR1 SGDLS and CDR2 YYNGEE come from the germline V gene. CDR3 coding DNA: TGTGCCAGCAGCGTAGGACAGTTCTCCTACGAGCAGTACTTC. Protein: CASSVGQFSYEQYF.